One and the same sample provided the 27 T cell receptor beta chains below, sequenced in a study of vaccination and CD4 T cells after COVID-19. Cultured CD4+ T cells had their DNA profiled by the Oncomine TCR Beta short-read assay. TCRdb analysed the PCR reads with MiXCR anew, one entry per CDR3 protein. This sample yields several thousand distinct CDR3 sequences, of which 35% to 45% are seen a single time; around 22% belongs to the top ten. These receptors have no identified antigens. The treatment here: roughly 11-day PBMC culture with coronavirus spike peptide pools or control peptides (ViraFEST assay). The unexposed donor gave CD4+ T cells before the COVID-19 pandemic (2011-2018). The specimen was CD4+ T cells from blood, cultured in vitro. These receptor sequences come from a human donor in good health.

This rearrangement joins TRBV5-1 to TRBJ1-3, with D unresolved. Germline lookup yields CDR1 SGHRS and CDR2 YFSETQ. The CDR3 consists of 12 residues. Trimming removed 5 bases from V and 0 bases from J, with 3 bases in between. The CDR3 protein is CASSDSGNTIYF. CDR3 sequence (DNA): TGCGCCAGCAGTGACTCTGGAAACACCATATATTTT.

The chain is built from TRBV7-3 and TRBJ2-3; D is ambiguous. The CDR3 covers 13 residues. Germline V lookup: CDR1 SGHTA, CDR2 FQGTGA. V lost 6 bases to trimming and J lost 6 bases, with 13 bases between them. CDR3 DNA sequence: TGTGCCAGCAGTCTAAGGTCCTCGGATACGCAGTATTTT. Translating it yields CASSLRSSDTQYF.

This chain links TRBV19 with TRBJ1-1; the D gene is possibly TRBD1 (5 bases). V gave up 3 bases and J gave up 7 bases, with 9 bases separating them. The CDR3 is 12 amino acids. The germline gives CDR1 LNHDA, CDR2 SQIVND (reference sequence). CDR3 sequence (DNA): TGTGCCAGTAGTATTCCGCAGGGTGAAGCTTTCTTT. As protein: CASSIPQGEAFF.

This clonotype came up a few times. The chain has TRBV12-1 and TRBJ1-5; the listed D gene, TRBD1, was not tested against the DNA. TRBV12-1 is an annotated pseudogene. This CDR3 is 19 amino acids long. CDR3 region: CASSHDLKDGQPRNQPQHF. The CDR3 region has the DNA TGTGCCAGCAGCCACGATCTCAAAGATGGACAGCCCCGAAATCAGCCCCAGCATTTT.

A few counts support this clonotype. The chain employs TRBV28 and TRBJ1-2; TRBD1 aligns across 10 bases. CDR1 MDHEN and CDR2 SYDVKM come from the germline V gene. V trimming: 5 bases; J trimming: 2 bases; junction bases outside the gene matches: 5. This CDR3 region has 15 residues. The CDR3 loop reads CASSPGQGVNYGYTF. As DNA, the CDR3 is TGTGCCAGCAGTCCAGGACAGGGGGTCAACTATGGCTACACCTTC.

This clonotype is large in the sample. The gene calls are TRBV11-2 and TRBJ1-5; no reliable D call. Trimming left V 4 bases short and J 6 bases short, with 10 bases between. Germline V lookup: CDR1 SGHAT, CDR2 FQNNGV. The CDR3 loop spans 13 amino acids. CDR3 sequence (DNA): TGTGCCAGCAGCTACCTACGGGGTCAGCCCCAGCATTTT. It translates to CASSYLRGQPQHF.

The CDR3 bases are TGTGCCAGCAGCCCGTCGTTAGGGAGCACTGAAGCTTTCTTT. Residues: CASSPSLGSTEAFF. This chain connects TRBV7-9 to TRBJ1-1; D not resolved. The CDR3 is 14 residues long. The germline V gene encodes CDR1 SEHNR and CDR2 FQNEAQ (reference sequence). Trimming took off 5 bases at V and 4 bases at J, with 14 bases between the two ends.

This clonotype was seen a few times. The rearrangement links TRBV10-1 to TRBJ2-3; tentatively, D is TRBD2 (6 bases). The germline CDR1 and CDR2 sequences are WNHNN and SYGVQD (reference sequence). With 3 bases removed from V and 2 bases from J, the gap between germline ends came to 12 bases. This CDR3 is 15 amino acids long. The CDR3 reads CASSDVAAATDTQYF. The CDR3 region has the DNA TGCGCCAGCAGTGATGTAGCGGCGGCCACAGATACGCAGTATTTT.

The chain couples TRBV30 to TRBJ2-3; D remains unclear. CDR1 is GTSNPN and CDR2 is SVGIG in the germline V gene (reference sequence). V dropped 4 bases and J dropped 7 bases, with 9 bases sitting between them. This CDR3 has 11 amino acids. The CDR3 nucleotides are TGTGCCTGGACTCCCGGCTATACGCAGTATTTT. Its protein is CAWTPGYTQYF.

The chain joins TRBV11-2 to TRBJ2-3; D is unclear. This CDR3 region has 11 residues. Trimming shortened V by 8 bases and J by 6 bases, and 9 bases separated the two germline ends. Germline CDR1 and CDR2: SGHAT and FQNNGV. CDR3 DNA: TGTGCCAGCCGCTCCGGGGATACGCAGTATTTT. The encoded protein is CASRSGDTQYF.

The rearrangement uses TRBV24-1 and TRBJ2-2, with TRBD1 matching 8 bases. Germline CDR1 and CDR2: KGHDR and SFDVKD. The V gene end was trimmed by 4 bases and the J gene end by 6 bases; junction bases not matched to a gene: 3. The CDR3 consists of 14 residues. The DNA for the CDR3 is TGTGCCACCAGTGACCCGGACAGGGCCGGGGAGCTGTTTTTT. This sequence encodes CATSDPDRAGELFF.

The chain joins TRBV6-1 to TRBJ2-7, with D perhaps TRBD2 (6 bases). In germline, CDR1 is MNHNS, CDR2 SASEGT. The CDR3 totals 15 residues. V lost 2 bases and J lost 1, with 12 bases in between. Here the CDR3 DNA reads TGTGCCAGCAGTGAAAGGGTGGAGGGATCCTACGAGCAGTACTTC. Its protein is CASSERVEGSYEQYF.

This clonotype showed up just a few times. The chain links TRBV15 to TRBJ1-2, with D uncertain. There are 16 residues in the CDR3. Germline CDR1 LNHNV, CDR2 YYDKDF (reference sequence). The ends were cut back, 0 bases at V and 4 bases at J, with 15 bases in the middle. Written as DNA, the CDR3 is TGTGCCACCAGCAGAGATAGAGCCGACGGAGCCTATGGCTACACCTTC. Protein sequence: CATSRDRADGAYGYTF.

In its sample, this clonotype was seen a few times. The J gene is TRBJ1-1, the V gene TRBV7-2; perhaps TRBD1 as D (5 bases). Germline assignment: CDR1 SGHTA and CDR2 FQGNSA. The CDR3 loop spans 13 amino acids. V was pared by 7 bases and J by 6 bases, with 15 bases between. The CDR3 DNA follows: TGTGCCAGCACCAAAAGGAGGGGAGCTGAAGCTTTCTTT. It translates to CASTKRRGAEAFF.

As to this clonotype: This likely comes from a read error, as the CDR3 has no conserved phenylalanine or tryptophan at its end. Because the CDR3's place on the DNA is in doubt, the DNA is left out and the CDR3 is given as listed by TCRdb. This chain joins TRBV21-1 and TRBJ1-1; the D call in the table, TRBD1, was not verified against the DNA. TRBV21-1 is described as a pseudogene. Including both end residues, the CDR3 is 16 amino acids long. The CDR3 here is CASSKGAGWQNTEAFL.

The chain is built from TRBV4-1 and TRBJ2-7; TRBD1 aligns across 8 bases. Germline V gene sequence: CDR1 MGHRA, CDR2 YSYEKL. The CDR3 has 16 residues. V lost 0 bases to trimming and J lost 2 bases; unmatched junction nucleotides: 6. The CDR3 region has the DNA TGCGCCAGCAGCCAAGATCACTCGACAGGGGCCTACGAGCAGTACTTC. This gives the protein CASSQDHSTGAYEQYF.

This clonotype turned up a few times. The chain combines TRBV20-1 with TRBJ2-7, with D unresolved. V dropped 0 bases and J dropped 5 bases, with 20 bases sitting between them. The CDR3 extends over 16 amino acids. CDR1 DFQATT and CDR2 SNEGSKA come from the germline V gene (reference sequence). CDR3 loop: CSARDLSGGPQDEQYF. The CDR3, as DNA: TGCAGTGCTAGAGATTTGAGTGGCGGCCCTCAGGACGAGCAGTACTTC.

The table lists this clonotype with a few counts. The CDR3 protein is CASSLDHGSYEQYF. DNA of the CDR3: TGTGCCAGCAGCTTAGATCATGGCTCCTACGAGCAGTACTTC. The chain has TRBV7-2 and TRBJ2-7; unclear D gene. V gave up 1 base and J gave up 0 bases, with 7 bases separating them. The CDR3 is 14 residues long. Germline V gives CDR1 SGHTA, CDR2 FQGNSA.

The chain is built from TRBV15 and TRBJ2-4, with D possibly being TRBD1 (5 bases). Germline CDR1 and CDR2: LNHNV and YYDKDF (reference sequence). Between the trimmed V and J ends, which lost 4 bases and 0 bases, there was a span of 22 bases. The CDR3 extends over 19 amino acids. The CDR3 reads CATSTSIRQSILAKNIQYF. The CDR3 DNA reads TGTGCCACCAGCACAAGTATCCGACAGAGCATACTAGCCAAAAACATTCAGTACTTC.

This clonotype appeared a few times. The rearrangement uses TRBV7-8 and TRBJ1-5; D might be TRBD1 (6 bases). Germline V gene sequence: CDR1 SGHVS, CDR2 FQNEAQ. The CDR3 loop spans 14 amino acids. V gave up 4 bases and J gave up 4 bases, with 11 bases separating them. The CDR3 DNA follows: TGTGCCAGCAGCTATAACAGGGAAAATCAGCCCCAGCATTTT. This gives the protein CASSYNRENQPQHF.

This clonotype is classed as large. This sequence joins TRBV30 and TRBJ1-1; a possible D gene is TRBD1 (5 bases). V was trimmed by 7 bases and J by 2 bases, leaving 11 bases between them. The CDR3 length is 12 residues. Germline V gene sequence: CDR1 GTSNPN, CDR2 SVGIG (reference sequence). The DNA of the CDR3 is TGTGCCTTGGAGGGGTATAACACTGAAGCTTTCTTT. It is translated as CALEGYNTEAFF.

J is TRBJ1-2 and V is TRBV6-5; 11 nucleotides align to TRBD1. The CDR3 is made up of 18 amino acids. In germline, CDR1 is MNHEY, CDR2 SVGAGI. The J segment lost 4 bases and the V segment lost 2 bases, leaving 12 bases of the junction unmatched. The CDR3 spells CASSYQRGTGGSTYGYTF. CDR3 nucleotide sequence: TGTGCCAGCAGTTACCAACGCGGGACAGGGGGATCTACCTATGGCTACACCTTC.

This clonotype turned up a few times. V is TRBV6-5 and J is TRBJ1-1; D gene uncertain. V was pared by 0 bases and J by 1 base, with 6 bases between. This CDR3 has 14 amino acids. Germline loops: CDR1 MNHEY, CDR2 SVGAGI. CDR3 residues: CASSYSGSNTEAFF. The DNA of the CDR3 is TGTGCCAGCAGTTACTCAGGGTCGAACACTGAAGCTTTCTTT.

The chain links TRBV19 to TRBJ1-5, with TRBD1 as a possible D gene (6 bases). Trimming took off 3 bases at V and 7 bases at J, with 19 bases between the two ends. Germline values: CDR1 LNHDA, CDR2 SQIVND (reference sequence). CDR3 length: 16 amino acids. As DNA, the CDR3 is TGTGCCAGTAGTATCGAAGCCGGGACACTAGCCCAGCCCCAGCATTTT. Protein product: CASSIEAGTLAQPQHF.

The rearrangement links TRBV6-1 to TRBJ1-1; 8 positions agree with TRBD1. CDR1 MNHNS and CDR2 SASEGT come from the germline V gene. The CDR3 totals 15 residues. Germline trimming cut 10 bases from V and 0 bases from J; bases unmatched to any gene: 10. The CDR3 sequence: CATGAGGNVNTEAFF. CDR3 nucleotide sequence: TGTGCCACAGGAGCAGGGGGCAACGTGAACACTGAAGCTTTCTTT.

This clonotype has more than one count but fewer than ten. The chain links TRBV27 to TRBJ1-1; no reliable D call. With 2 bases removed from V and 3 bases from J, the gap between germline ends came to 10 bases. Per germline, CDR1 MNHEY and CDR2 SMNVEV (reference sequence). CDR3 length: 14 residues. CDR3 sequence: CASSLGDGDTEAFF. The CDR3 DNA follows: TGTGCCAGCAGTTTAGGTGATGGGGACACTGAAGCTTTCTTT.

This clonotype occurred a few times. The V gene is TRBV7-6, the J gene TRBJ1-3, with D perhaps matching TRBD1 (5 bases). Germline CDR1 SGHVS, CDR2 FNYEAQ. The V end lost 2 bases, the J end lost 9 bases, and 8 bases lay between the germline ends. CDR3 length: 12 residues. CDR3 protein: CASSLFGGTIYF. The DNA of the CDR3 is TGTGCCAGCAGCTTATTCGGGGGCACCATATATTTT.